This paragraph covers one T cell receptor beta chain sequence. Its antigen is currently unknown. The length of the CDR3 is 15 residues. Per the germline V gene, CDR1 is SGHTA and CDR2 is FQGNSA. The V and J ends lost 1 base and 4 bases, in that order; junction bases with no gene match: 5. TCRdb reanalysed the 5' RACE reads using MiXCR and keeps one entry per CDR3 protein. The table has about 360,000 distinct CDR3 sequences, 6% to 8% seen once; the top ten hold about 15%. This specimen belongs to a study of T cells after yellow fever vaccination. Study overall: Each low-cell-number fraction was prepared by means of SMART-Seq v4 Ultra Low Input. General study results and limits: Researchers report a weaker secondary response that nonetheless peaked faster, day 5 versus 15. A small share of clonotypes appeared in both CD4 and CD8 compartments.

Sample: PBMCs, taken 5 days after the yellow fever booster vaccination. The chain links TRBV7-2 to TRBJ2-7, with 9 bases that match TRBD1. The sequence was obtained from a man aged 25-45 years who received the YFV17D yellow fever vaccine. CDR3 DNA sequence: TGTGCCAGCAGCTTAGTTACAGGGGGCGCTTACGAGCAGTACTTC. This sequence encodes CASSLVTGGAYEQYF.